The 8 T cell receptor beta chains given below trace back to one sample, sequenced in a study of cytomegalovirus exposure and HLA in healthy donors. Primers included in the PCR were 60 Vbeta and 13 Jbeta primers. The protocol was immunoSEQ multiplex PCR, while the TCRdb copy is restricted to in-frame clones and leaves out a portion. The repertoire consists of 160,000 or so clones, with around 80% occurring once and the leading ten covering roughly 0.5%. The sample comprised PBMCs. These receptors originate from a woman between 45 and 65 years old in good health and CMV-seronegative.

The V and J genes are TRBV28 and TRBJ2-7, with TRBD2 as a possible D gene (6 bases). The germline CDR1 and CDR2 sequences are MDHEN and SYDVKM. CDR3 length: 14 residues. With 2 bases removed from V and 4 bases from J, the gap between germline ends came to 12 bases. The CDR3 coding sequence is TGTGCCAGCAGTTTACTGTCGGGGGTGTACGAGCAGTACTTC. Its translation: CASSLLSGVYEQYF.

This sequence joins TRBV5-1 and TRBJ2-1; the D gene is possibly TRBD2 (5 bases). Germline-derived CDR1 and CDR2 are SGHRS and YFSETQ. V shed 4 bases and J shed 2 bases, with 7 bases lying between them. The CDR3 consists of 13 residues. In DNA, the CDR3 is TGCGCCAGCAGCCTCGGGACCTACAATGAGCAGTTCTTC. This codes for CASSLGTYNEQFF. Drawing the rest from reference TRBV5-1 and TRBJ2-1, the complete variable domain is KAGVTQTPRYLIKTRGQQVTLSCSPISGHRSVSWYQQTPGQGLQFLFEYFSETQRNKGNFPGRFSGRQFSNSRSEMNVSTLELGDSALYLCASSLGTYNEQFFGPGTRLTVL.

J is TRBJ2-2 and V is TRBV5-8, with 13 bases lining up with TRBD2. The CDR3 runs to 16 residues. J was trimmed by 8 bases and V by 4 bases; bases with no gene match: 8. CDR1 and CDR2 (germline): SGHTS, YDEGEE. CDR3 bases: TGTGCCAGCAGCAGAACTAGCGGGGGGGTAGGGGGGGAGCTGTTTTTT. The encoded protein is CASSRTSGGVGGELFF. Drawing the rest from reference TRBV5-8 and TRBJ2-2, the complete variable domain is EAGVTQSPTHLIKTRGQQATLRCSPISGHTSVYWYQQALGLGLQFLLWYDEGEERNRGNFPPRFSGRQFPNYSSELNVNALELEDSALYLCASSRTSGGVGGELFFGEGSRLTVL.

The V call is TRBV5-4, the J call TRBJ2-1, with 12 bases aligning to TRBD2. Germline loops: CDR1 SGHNT, CDR2 YYREEE (reference sequence). This CDR3 is built from 15 residues. With V trimmed by 0 bases and J by 7 bases, 2 bases remained unmatched. CDR3 sequence reads: CASSLDLAGGNEQFF. CDR3 nucleotide sequence: TGTGCCAGCAGCTTGGATCTAGCGGGAGGGAATGAGCAGTTCTTC. The variable domain in full, with the rest retrieved from reference TRBV5-4 and TRBJ2-1, is ETGVTQSPTHLIKTRGQQVTLRCSSQSGHNTVSWYQQALGQGPQFIFQYYREEENGRGNFPPRFSGLQFPNYSSELNVNALELDDSALYLCASSLDLAGGNEQFFGPGTRLTVL.

The chain recombines TRBV2 with TRBJ1-1; 7 bases are a match to TRBD1. V lost 10 bases, J lost 3 bases, and 8 bases stayed unmatched. This CDR3 region has 13 residues. Germline CDR1 reads SNHLY; CDR2 reads FYNNEI. The CDR3 spells CATQGGRDTEAFF. CDR3 sequence (DNA): TGTGCCACTCAGGGGGGTAGGGACACTGAAGCTTTCTTT.

This chain links TRBV12-5 with TRBJ2-3; TRBD2 aligns across 10 bases. The CDR3 extends over 14 amino acids. V dropped 3 bases and J dropped 6; count of bases not matched to a gene: 3. Germline V gives CDR1 LGHNT, CDR2 FRNRAP. CDR3 nucleotide sequence: TGTGCTAGTGGTTTCGGTAGCGGGGGGGATACGCAGTATTTT. Translation gives CASGFGSGGDTQYF.

The rearrangement joins TRBV10-3 to TRBJ2-7, with 7 positions matching TRBD2. Trimming at V came to 8 bases and at J to 2 bases, leaving 18 bases not matched to a gene. The V gene's germline CDR1 is ENHRY and CDR2 SYGVKD. This CDR3 has 17 residues. This chain's CDR3 is CAISLELGGVNPYEQYF. CDR3 in DNA: TGTGCCATCTCCTTAGAGCTGGGGGGGGTGAACCCCTACGAGCAGTACTTC.

This chain links TRBV7-2 with TRBJ2-7; the match to TRBD2 covers 7 bases. This CDR3 has 15 residues. Germline V gives CDR1 SGHTA, CDR2 FQGNSA. After removal of 1 base from V and 1 base from J, the junction contained 4 bases not matched to a gene. Here the CDR3 DNA reads TGTGCCAGCAGCTTAGGACTAGCTGGTTCCTACGAGCAGTACTTC. Encoded protein: CASSLGLAGSYEQYF.